This TCR beta chain emerged from a study of cytomegalovirus exposure and HLA in healthy donors. Everyone who donated was a healthy bone marrow donor. About this clone: Its antigen is still unknown.

General study points: Most likely, a cluster of highly shared sequence variants arose as a sequencing artifact. A link between a missense DCLRE1C variant and TCR beta V- and J-gene trimming emerged from a later analysis.

Primers included in the PCR were 60 Vbeta and 13 Jbeta primers. TCRdb's table, derived via immunoSEQ multiplex PCR, lists solely in-frame clones and lacks some. Seen here are roughly 150,000 clones, 65% to 90% observed once, and the top ten hold more than 6.5%. CDR1 is SGHAT, CDR2 FQNNGV, per germline. Trimming removed 3 bases from V and 0 bases from J, with 9 bases in between. The CDR3 sequence is 14 residues long. The V gene is TRBV11-2, the J gene TRBJ2-7; maybe TRBD2 (6 bases). Material: PBMCs. The clonotype originates from a woman aged 50 to 65 in good health and CMV-seropositive. For the CDR3, the DNA is TGTGCCAGCAGCTTGGGAGGAAACTCCTACGAGCAGTACTTC. Protein: CASSLGGNSYEQYF.